The next 10 T cell receptor beta chains were all read from a single sample in a study of T cell responses to AZD1222 COVID-19 vaccine. Sequencing was performed with immunoSEQ multiplex PCR; in TCRdb, only in-frame clones are kept and a portion is missing. Altogether 90,000 to 150,000 clones are present, 75% to 90% being singletons, with the ten largest covering about 2.4%. The material sequenced was peripheral blood, taken on day 0 of AZD1222 vaccination. These receptors originate from an adult in good health.

The V gene is TRBV30, the J gene TRBJ2-7; 8 nucleotides line up with TRBD1. Germline V gene lookup returns CDR1 GTSNPN and CDR2 SVGIG (reference sequence). The CDR3 is 12 residues long. V shed 8 bases and J 3 bases; nucleotides not matched to a gene: 6. The CDR3 bases are TGTGCCCTAAGACAGGGGTTCTACGAGCAGTACTTC. Protein product: CALRQGFYEQYF.

The chain carries TRBV28 and TRBJ1-2, with D maybe TRBD1 (6 bases). The V end was cut by 6 bases, the J end by 5 bases, with 16 bases between. Germline V gene lookup returns CDR1 MDHEN and CDR2 SYDVKM. There are 14 residues in the CDR3. Here the CDR3 DNA reads TGTGCCAGCAGGGCGCCAGGGGCTTATTATGGCTACACCTTC. As protein: CASRAPGAYYGYTF.

This chain joins TRBV5-1 and TRBJ1-2; no clear D gene. The CDR3 is made up of 13 amino acids. Per the germline V gene, CDR1 is SGHRS and CDR2 is YFSETQ. V shed 4 bases and J shed 8 bases, with 15 bases lying between them. The CDR3 DNA reads TGCGCCAGCAGCCCGTCTATAGAAGGAGGCTACACCTTC. Protein product: CASSPSIEGGYTF.

The chain links TRBV7-6 to TRBJ1-3, with D perhaps TRBD1 (5 bases). V was pared by 4 bases and J by 0 bases, with 13 bases between. The CDR3 contains 16 residues. Per germline, CDR1 SGHVS and CDR2 FNYEAQ. The CDR3 coding sequence is TGTGCCAGCAGCTCCGCCGCAGGGTTCTCTGGAAACACCATATATTTT. Translating gives CASSSAAGFSGNTIYF.

This clone was detected once. The V and J genes are TRBV19 and TRBJ1-4, with TRBD1 matching 7 bases. CDR1 and CDR2 (germline): LNHDA, SQIVND (reference sequence). J was trimmed by 8 bases and V by 3 bases; bases with no gene match: 9. The CDR3 has 15 amino acids. The CDR3 reads CASSIPGQRWEKLFF. The CDR3 coding sequence is TGTGCCAGTAGTATTCCGGGACAGCGGTGGGAAAAACTGTTTTTT.

The rearrangement uses TRBV28 and TRBJ1-5; a possible D gene is TRBD1 (6 bases). Germline V lookup: CDR1 MDHEN, CDR2 SYDVKM. The CDR3 is made up of 14 amino acids. Trimming took 2 bases from V and 4 from J, leaving 9 bases between them. The CDR3 sequence: CASSLGGWNQPQHF. The CDR3 DNA follows: TGTGCCAGCAGTTTAGGGGGCTGGAATCAGCCCCAGCATTTT.

The chain is built from TRBV19 and TRBJ2-1; TRBD2 aligns across 11 bases. V dropped 3 bases and J dropped 6; count of bases not matched to a gene: 7. The CDR3 extends over 16 amino acids. CDR1 and CDR2 from the germline V gene are LNHDA and SQIVND (reference sequence). CDR3 nucleotides: TGTGCCAGTAGTATGTTACTAGCGGGAGCTGGCAATGAGCAGTTCTTC. Protein product: CASSMLLAGAGNEQFF.

This chain connects TRBV5-1 to TRBJ1-1; tentatively, D is TRBD1 (5 bases). The germline V and J ends were trimmed by 2 bases and 1 base, with 12 bases remaining between them. CDR1 and CDR2 (germline): SGHRS, YFSETQ. This CDR3 has 15 amino acids. The CDR3 nucleotides read TGCGCCAGCAGCTTCCTGACAGCAGGGAACACTGAAGCTTTCTTT. As protein: CASSFLTAGNTEAFF.

This chain connects TRBV7-9 to TRBJ1-1; no clear D. The CDR3 has 14 amino acids. V was pared by 3 bases and J by 0 bases, with 8 bases between. The germline V gene encodes CDR1 SEHNR and CDR2 FQNEAQ (reference sequence). The DNA of the CDR3 is TGTGCCAGCAGCTTTGGGTCGATGAACACTGAAGCTTTCTTT. The encoded protein is CASSFGSMNTEAFF.

The chain uses TRBV27 and TRBJ1-1; D perhaps matches TRBD1 (6 bases). Trimming pared 3 bases from V and 3 bases from J, leaving 20 bases between. Germline V gene lookup returns CDR1 MNHEY and CDR2 SMNVEV (reference sequence). The CDR3 contains 17 residues. CDR3 loop: CASSFYPLRGPDTEAFF. In DNA, the CDR3 is TGTGCCAGCAGTTTTTACCCCTTGCGGGGGCCGGACACTGAAGCTTTCTTT.